One and the same sample provided the 30 T cell receptor beta chains below, sequenced in a study of blood T cell repertoires in COVID-19. The method was immunoSEQ multiplex PCR; TCRdb's version includes in-frame clones alone and lacks a portion of them. Among under 250,000 clones, approximately 80% were seen once, and the ten largest hold about 3.3%. Sequencing was carried out using PBMCs or T cells enriched from blood (not recorded which). These receptors originate from an older woman who had recovered from COVID-19.

The chain is built from TRBV7-2 and TRBJ2-4, with D possibly being TRBD1 (6 bases). The germline gives CDR1 SGHTA, CDR2 FQGNSA. The CDR3 runs 15 residues. The ends were cut back, 0 bases at V and 5 bases at J, with 11 bases in the middle. The CDR3 region is CASSLAGRGENIQYF. CDR3 in DNA: TGTGCCAGCAGCTTAGCGGGCAGGGGAGAAAACATTCAGTACTTC.

This chain links TRBV5-1 with TRBJ2-3, with D perhaps matching TRBD1 (6 bases). Looked up from germline, CDR1 is SGHRS and CDR2 is YFSETQ. This CDR3 has 15 residues. Trimming removed 2 bases at V and 2 bases at J, with 12 bases between. The CDR3 region has the DNA TGCGCCAGCAGCTTCCTGGACAGCCCCACAGATACGCAGTATTTT. It is translated as CASSFLDSPTDTQYF.

In regard to this clone: Relative to the germline gene, one junction end is altered; a read error may explain this. The chain employs TRBV5-1 and TRBJ2-2; maybe TRBD2 (7 bases). There are 15 residues in the CDR3. CDR1 and CDR2 (germline): SGHRS, YFSETQ. The CDR3 nucleotides are TGCGCCAGCAGTTTGGGAGGGGGTAACACCGGGGAGCTGTTTTTT. Translating it yields CASSLGGGNTGELFF.

The V gene is TRBV7-2, the J gene TRBJ1-2; 11 nucleotides agree with TRBD1. V trimming: 0 bases; J trimming: 4 bases; junction bases outside the gene matches: 4. This CDR3 has 16 residues. Germline V gene data show CDR1 as SGHTA and CDR2 as FQGNSA. The CDR3 DNA reads TGTGCCAGCAGCTTAGCGGGGACAGGGGGTCTCTATGGCTACACCTTC. Amino acid sequence: CASSLAGTGGLYGYTF.

V is TRBV19 and J is TRBJ2-5; the match to TRBD1 covers 9 bases. Germline values: CDR1 LNHDA, CDR2 SQIVND (reference sequence). This CDR3 comprises 15 residues. The V gene end was trimmed by 6 bases and the J gene end by 5 bases; junction bases not matched to a gene: 10. In DNA, the CDR3 is TGTGCCAGTAGAGAACAACAGGGGGCCGGGGAGACCCAGTACTTC. It encodes CASREQQGAGETQYF.

The chain employs TRBV3-1 (or the pseudogene TRBV3-2) and TRBJ1-6; 7 nucleotides match TRBD1. This CDR3 spans 15 amino acids. V lost 3 bases, J lost 7 bases, and 6 bases stayed unmatched. CDR1 LGHDT and CDR2 YNNKEL come from the germline V gene (reference sequence). The CDR3 reads CASSQRTGQNSPLHF. Written as DNA, the CDR3 is TGTGCCAGCAGCCAGAGGACAGGACAAAATTCACCCCTCCACTTT.

V usage is TRBV7-8 and J usage is TRBJ1-1; a possible D gene is TRBD1 (5 bases). Trimming cost V 5 bases and J 1 base, with 17 bases left between them. Germline CDR1 SGHVS, CDR2 FQNEAQ. The CDR3 runs 16 residues. The CDR3 DNA reads TGTGCCAGCAGCACACAAATGGGGAGGGGGAACACTGAAGCTTTCTTT. It translates to CASSTQMGRGNTEAFF.

A few counts support this clone. V is TRBV19 and J is TRBJ1-2; 8 nucleotides align to TRBD1. The germline V gene has CDR1 LNHDA and CDR2 SQIVND (reference sequence). The length of the CDR3 is 16 residues. V lost 5 bases and J lost 4; bases outside the gene matches: 12. CDR3 region: CASSPSGTGVSYGYTF. CDR3 DNA: TGTGCCAGTAGTCCCTCCGGGACAGGAGTATCCTATGGCTACACCTTC.

This clone was detected only once. The chain links TRBV5-4 to TRBJ1-4; the D is unclear. The V and J ends lost 4 bases and 5 bases respectively, with 9 bases between them. The CDR3 consists of 13 residues. CDR1 is SGHNT and CDR2 is YYREEE in the germline V gene (reference sequence). The CDR3 protein is CASSPGGNEKLFF. As DNA, the CDR3 is TGTGCCAGCAGCCCAGGAGGGAATGAAAAACTGTTTTTT.

This clone was picked up one time. The chain is built from TRBV19 and TRBJ2-2; 10 bases fit TRBD2. The CDR3 has 17 residues. Germline-derived CDR1 and CDR2 are LNHDA and SQIVND (reference sequence). Germline trimming cut 3 bases from V and 7 bases from J; bases unmatched to any gene: 11. The CDR3 here is CASSIPTAGGPDGELFF. CDR3 DNA sequence: TGTGCCAGTAGTATCCCTACAGCGGGGGGGCCGGACGGGGAGCTGTTTTTT. Full variable domain (remainder filled in from reference TRBV19 and TRBJ2-2): DGGITQSPKYLFRKEGQNVTLSCEQNLNHDAMYWYRQDPGQGLRLIYYSQIVNDFQKGDIAEGYSVSREKKESFPLTVTSAQKNPTAFYLCASSIPTAGGPDGELFFGEGSRLTVL.

V usage is TRBV19 and J usage is TRBJ1-3, with 9 bases identical to TRBD1. The trim removed 6 bases at V and 7 bases at J, leaving 4 bases unmatched. The CDR3 covers 13 residues. Germline CDR1 LNHDA, CDR2 SQIVND (reference sequence). DNA of the CDR3: TGTGCCAGTAGGGGACAGGGTGCCAACACCATATATTTT. Translation gives CASRGQGANTIYF. The full variable domain, its missing parts supplied by reference TRBV19 and TRBJ1-3, is DGGITQSPKYLFRKEGQNVTLSCEQNLNHDAMYWYRQDPGQGLRLIYYSQIVNDFQKGDIAEGYSVSREKKESFPLTVTSAQKNPTAFYLCASRGQGANTIYFGEGSWLTVV.

This chain joins TRBV5-1 and TRBJ2-1, with 9 bases matching TRBD1. The ends lost 4 bases at V and 6 bases at J; junction bases unmatched: 5. The germline V gene encodes CDR1 SGHRS and CDR2 YFSETQ. CDR3 length equals 14 residues. CDR3: CASSPQGAGNEQFF. In DNA form, the CDR3 reads TGCGCCAGCAGCCCACAGGGGGCAGGCAATGAGCAGTTCTTC.

The chain recombines TRBV19 with TRBJ2-1, with a possible D match to TRBD1 (5 bases). There are 15 residues in the CDR3. Trimming took 3 bases from V and 2 from J, leaving 11 bases between them. Germline values: CDR1 LNHDA, CDR2 SQIVND (reference sequence). The CDR3 spells CASSIQPGPYNEQFF. CDR3 coding DNA: TGTGCCAGTAGTATCCAACCAGGGCCCTACAATGAGCAGTTCTTC.

The V call is TRBV7-2, the J call TRBJ1-5; 10 nucleotides agree with TRBD1. This CDR3 spans 17 amino acids. The V and J ends lost 1 base and 2 bases, in that order; junction bases with no gene match: 5. The germline V gene encodes CDR1 SGHTA and CDR2 FQGNSA. Here the CDR3 DNA reads TGTGCCAGCAGCTTAGTGGGGACAGGGGATGGCAATCAGCCCCAGCATTTT. Its protein product is CASSLVGTGDGNQPQHF.

The chain combines TRBV11-2 with TRBJ1-2; 8 bases match TRBD1. The CDR3 length is 13 residues. Losses at the gene ends were 0 bases for V and 8 bases for J; bases not matched to a gene: 2. The germline V gene encodes CDR1 SGHAT and CDR2 FQNNGV. CDR3 nucleotides: TGTGCCAGCAGCTTAGACAGGGGGCGAGGCTACACCTTC. Encoded protein: CASSLDRGRGYTF.

This clone turned up a few times. The V call is TRBV5-4, the J call TRBJ2-4, with D perhaps TRBD2 (6 bases). The CDR3 loop spans 14 amino acids. Germline V CDR1 and CDR2: SGHNT, YYREEE (reference sequence). The V gene lost 3 bases and the J gene lost 6 bases, with 13 bases spanning the gap. The CDR3 here is CASSSEAEGNIQYF. The CDR3 region has the DNA TGTGCCAGCAGCTCGGAAGCGGAGGGAAACATTCAGTACTTC.

This clone was seen more than once but under ten times. This sample also contains other DNA sequences that code for the same CDR3. V usage is TRBV5-1 and J usage is TRBJ2-7, with TRBD1 matching 10 bases. In germline, CDR1 is SGHRS, CDR2 YFSETQ. This CDR3 is built from 14 residues. V shed 4 bases and J 2 bases; nucleotides not matched to a gene: 3. The CDR3 protein is CASSLGQGAYEQYF. The CDR3, as DNA: TGCGCCAGCAGCCTCGGACAGGGGGCCTACGAGCAGTACTTC. The full variable domain, in which reference TRBV5-1 and TRBJ2-7 provide the parts outside the CDR3, is KAGVTQTPRYLIKTRGQQVTLSCSPISGHRSVSWYQQTPGQGLQFLFEYFSETQRNKGNFPGRFSGRQFSNSRSEMNVSTLELGDSALYLCASSLGQGAYEQYFGPGTRLTVT.

V and J are TRBV19 and TRBJ1-2; the D gene is possibly TRBD1 (6 bases). CDR1 LNHDA and CDR2 SQIVND come from the germline V gene (reference sequence). This CDR3 is built from 15 residues. V lost 5 bases and J lost 8, with 21 bases in between. The CDR3 here is CASSGKGDLREGYTF. The CDR3, as DNA: TGTGCCAGTAGTGGAAAGGGGGACCTTCGGGAAGGCTACACCTTC.

The chain uses TRBV19 and TRBJ2-7, with 12 positions matching TRBD2. V lost 4 bases to trimming and J lost 5 bases; unmatched junction nucleotides: 9. The germline V gene has CDR1 LNHDA and CDR2 SQIVND (reference sequence). The CDR3 has 16 amino acids. The CDR3 DNA follows: TGTGCCAGTAGTACGCTCACTAGCGGGAGGTACCACGAGCAGTACTTC. Translated, it gives CASSTLTSGRYHEQYF.

CDR3 DNA sequence: TGCGCCAGCAGGTGGAGGGGAGAGGACACTGAAGCTTTCTTT. This encodes CASRWRGEDTEAFF. This sequence joins TRBV5-1 and TRBJ1-1; maybe TRBD1 (5 bases). The CDR3 length is 14 residues. With 5 bases removed from V and 3 bases from J, the gap between germline ends came to 14 bases. Germline CDR1 and CDR2: SGHRS and YFSETQ.

V gene TRBV3-1 (or the pseudogene TRBV3-2) combines with J gene TRBJ2-1, with D possibly being TRBD2 (5 bases). The CDR3 is 16 amino acids. V dropped 4 bases and J dropped 7 bases, with 20 bases sitting between them. Germline assignment: CDR1 LGHDT and CDR2 YNNKEL (reference sequence). In DNA form, the CDR3 reads TGTGCCAGCAGCCGCCGTGGCGGGCCCCGTGAAAATGAGCAGTTCTTC. Translation gives CASSRRGGPRENEQFF.

The V call is TRBV6-1, the J call TRBJ1-1, with 7 bases identical to TRBD1. V lost 1 base and J lost 0; bases outside the gene matches: 2. Germline values: CDR1 MNHNS, CDR2 SASEGT. This CDR3 is 15 amino acids long. CDR3 DNA: TGTGCCAGCAGTGAAGTACAGGGGTTGAACACTGAAGCTTTCTTT. As protein: CASSEVQGLNTEAFF.

V and J are TRBV5-6 and TRBJ2-2; unclear D gene. V was shortened by 1 base and J by 9 bases, with 19 bases between the two germline ends. The CDR3 is 16 amino acids. The germline gives CDR1 SGHDT, CDR2 YYEEEE. Here the CDR3 reads CASSLWRRRTHRELFF. The CDR3 DNA reads TGTGCCAGCAGCTTGTGGCGAAGGAGAACGCACCGGGAGCTGTTTTTT.

This chain connects TRBV9 to TRBJ1-3; D possibly corresponds to TRBD1 (6 bases). From germline, CDR1 is SGDLS and CDR2 YYNGEE. The V end was cut by 0 bases, the J end by 8 bases, with 15 bases between. The CDR3 length is 15 residues. The CDR3 region has the DNA TGTGCCAGCAGCGTAGTCGGGACAACAGGTGACACCATATATTTT. Encoded protein: CASSVVGTTGDTIYF. Together with reference TRBV9 and TRBJ1-3, the CDR3 gives the full variable domain: DSGVTQTPKHLITATGQRVTLRCSPRSGDLSVYWYQQSLDQGLQFLIQYYNGEERAKGNILERFSAQQFPDLHSELNLSSLELGDSALYFCASSVVGTTGDTIYFGEGSWLTVV.

The CDR3 is CASSFREWETQYF. The CDR3 DNA reads as TGTGCCAGCAGCTTTCGGGAATGGGAGACCCAGTACTTC. V gene TRBV7-9 combines with J gene TRBJ2-5, with a possible D match to TRBD2 (5 bases). Deletions cut 3 bases from V and 5 bases from J, with 10 bases between. The CDR3 consists of 13 residues. Germline CDR1 is SEHNR and CDR2 is FQNEAQ (reference sequence). Combining the CDR3 with reference TRBV7-9 and TRBJ2-5 gives the whole variable domain DTGVSQNPRHKITKRGQNVTFRCDPISEHNRLYWYRQTLGQGPEFLTYFQNEAQLEKSRLLSDRFSAERPKGSFSTLEIQRTEQGDSAMYLCASSFREWETQYFGPGTRLLVL.

The J gene is TRBJ1-2, the V gene TRBV6-2 or TRBV6-3; 9 bases align to TRBD1. V shed 6 bases and J 8 bases; nucleotides not matched to a gene: 7. CDR3 length: 13 residues. Germline CDR1 reads MNHEY; CDR2 reads SVGEGT. The CDR3 loop is CASSPDRGRGYTF. CDR3 sequence (DNA): TGTGCCAGCAGCCCCGACAGGGGGAGAGGCTACACCTTC.

The V gene is TRBV29-1, the J gene TRBJ2-7, with a possible D match to TRBD1 (6 bases). Trimming took off 5 bases at V and 3 bases at J, with 11 bases between the two ends. The CDR3 has 12 residues. CDR1 is SQVTM, CDR2 ANQGSEA, per germline. As DNA, the CDR3 is TGCAGCGTTCGAAAACAGGGCTACGAGCAGTACTTC. As protein: CSVRKQGYEQYF.

This chain joins TRBV27 and TRBJ1-5; tentatively, D is TRBD1 (6 bases). V was cut by 6 bases and J by 0 bases, with 12 bases left in between. This CDR3 spans 15 amino acids. Germline loops: CDR1 MNHEY, CDR2 SMNVEV (reference sequence). The DNA for the CDR3 is TGTGCCAGCAGCCCCACAGGGTTTAGCAATCAGCCCCAGCATTTT. Translated: CASSPTGFSNQPQHF.

CDR3 sequence (DNA): TGTGCCAGCAGTTCGGCAGGGGAAGGCTACACCTTC. Residues: CASSSAGEGYTF. The V call is TRBV6-5, the J call TRBJ1-2; D possibly corresponds to TRBD1 (6 bases). Germline V gene lookup returns CDR1 MNHEY and CDR2 SVGAGI. The CDR3 has 12 amino acids. Trimming took off 4 bases at V and 8 bases at J, with 11 bases between the two ends.

This clone has just one count. V and J are TRBV4-1 and TRBJ2-2, with D hard to call. The CDR3 is made up of 16 amino acids. In germline, CDR1 is MGHRA, CDR2 YSYEKL. Trimming removed 2 bases at V and 0 bases at J, with 10 bases between. The CDR3 region has the DNA TGCGCCAGCAGCCAACTGGCGGTTACGAACACCGGGGAGCTGTTTTTT. Its translation is CASSQLAVTNTGELFF.